The 26 T cell receptor beta chains in this list originate from one sample, sequenced in a study of blood T cells in healthy people across ages. It was with a sample-barcoded 5' primer and a J-beta primer mix that a second PCR of roughly 7 to 12 cycles was run. TCRdb re-called the 5' RACE reads through MiXCR, storing one row per CDR3 protein. The repertoire holds about 730,000 distinct CDR3 sequences, with roughly two fifths as singletons. Specimen: blood. Source of these receptors: a woman aged 60 to 75 in good health.

The V gene is TRBV6-6, the J gene TRBJ2-4, with D perhaps TRBD2 (5 bases). This CDR3 contains 13 residues. Germline assignment: CDR1 MNHNY and CDR2 SVGAGI (reference sequence). V was clipped by 2 bases and J by 13 bases, with 15 bases between them. CDR3 bases: TGTGCCAGCAGTTACATGGGGATTAGCGAACAGTACTTC. The encoded protein is CASSYMGISEQYF.

This clonotype appeared a few times. The chain employs TRBV4-3 and TRBJ2-2; 12 nucleotides line up with TRBD2. There are 17 residues in the CDR3. The V gene end was trimmed by 1 base and the J gene end by 2 bases; junction bases not matched to a gene: 2. CDR1 and CDR2 from the germline V gene are LGHNA and YSLEER. The CDR3 protein is CASSQVGLAGNTGELFF. CDR3 DNA sequence: TGCGCCAGCAGCCAAGTAGGACTAGCGGGAAACACCGGGGAGCTGTTTTTT.

This clonotype showed up many times. The CDR3 loop reads CASSFAGGYNEQFF. The DNA of the CDR3 is TGTGCCAGCAGTTTCGCGGGAGGGTACAATGAGCAGTTCTTC. This sequence joins TRBV12-3 or TRBV12-4 and TRBJ2-1; 9 bases are shared with TRBD2. After removal of 3 bases from V and 4 bases from J, the junction contained 1 base not matched to a gene. The CDR3 runs 14 residues.

This chain joins TRBV20-1 and TRBJ2-3; TRBD2 aligns across 7 bases. CDR3 length equals 14 residues. The germline V gene encodes CDR1 DFQATT and CDR2 SNEGSKA (reference sequence). The V and J ends lost 3 bases and 5 bases, in that order; junction bases with no gene match: 8. The CDR3 bases are TGCAGTGCTAGGTTCGCGGGAGCTTTAGATACGCAGTATTTT. Its protein is CSARFAGALDTQYF.

The genes are TRBV6-1 and TRBJ2-7; weak D call: TRBD1 (6 bases). The CDR3 length is 14 residues. Germline V lookup: CDR1 MNHNS, CDR2 SASEGT. Trimming shortened V by 3 bases and J by 0 bases, and 9 bases separated the two germline ends. The CDR3 DNA is TGTGCCAGCAGTGAGGGACAAAGCTCCTACGAGCAGTACTTC. This codes for CASSEGQSSYEQYF.

Only a few counts were recorded for this clonotype. This CDR3 is CASSQDSRGNTIYF. DNA of the CDR3: TGTGCCAGCAGCCAAGATTCCAGGGGGAACACCATATATTTT. The V gene is TRBV4-2, the J gene TRBJ1-3; 7 bases align to TRBD1. The CDR3 has 14 residues. The germline CDR1 and CDR2 sequences are LGHNA and YNFKEQ. Trimming cost V 0 bases and J 7 bases; bases outside gene matches: 3.

The V call is TRBV29-1, the J call TRBJ2-4, with TRBD1 matching over 8 bases. Unmatched junction bases numbered 6, after V lost 4 bases and J lost 7 bases. The CDR3 is made up of 13 amino acids. CDR1 is SQVTM and CDR2 is ANQGSEA in the germline V gene. This chain's CDR3 is CSVAQGAFNIQYF. CDR3 nucleotides: TGCAGCGTTGCGCAGGGGGCATTCAACATTCAGTACTTC.

In its sample, this clonotype was seen a few times. The V gene is TRBV20-1, the J gene TRBJ2-7, with 10 bases that match TRBD1. The trim removed 5 bases at V and 3 bases at J, leaving 10 bases unmatched. Germline V gives CDR1 DFQATT, CDR2 SNEGSKA (reference sequence). This CDR3 has 15 residues. Written as DNA, the CDR3 is TGCAGTGCTGCCGCGATGGGGGACAGGGGCTACGAGCAGTACTTC. As protein: CSAAAMGDRGYEQYF.

This clonotype was detected ten times or more. The gene calls are TRBV3-1 and TRBJ2-3, with no clear D. The length of the CDR3 is 14 residues. The V gene's germline CDR1 is LGHDT and CDR2 YNNKEL (reference sequence). The germline V and J ends were trimmed by 0 bases and 1 base, with 5 bases remaining between them. Written as DNA, the CDR3 is TGTGCCAGCAGCCAAGAGGGTCGCACAGATACGCAGTATTTT. It encodes CASSQEGRTDTQYF.

This chain connects TRBV27 to TRBJ2-7, with TRBD2 identical over 9 bases. CDR3 length equals 16 residues. In germline, CDR1 is MNHEY, CDR2 SMNVEV (reference sequence). V was clipped by 5 bases and J by 4 bases; unmatched bases: 12. CDR3 in amino acids: CASSPISGGYNYEQYF. The CDR3 DNA reads as TGTGCCAGCAGTCCAATTAGCGGGGGATATAATTACGAGCAGTACTTC.

This clonotype was seen more than once but under ten times. The gene calls are TRBV12-3 or TRBV12-4 and TRBJ2-7; 8 bases line up with TRBD1. V gave up 9 bases and J gave up 2 bases; unmatched junction bases: 9. This CDR3 comprises 14 residues. CDR3 region: CASKLRDRTYEQYF. CDR3 DNA sequence: TGTGCCAGTAAACTAAGGGACAGGACCTACGAGCAGTACTTC.

This clonotype was counted many times. The gene calls are TRBV7-2 and TRBJ2-5; D is possibly TRBD1 or TRBD2 (5 bases each). This CDR3 is 14 amino acids long. Germline CDR1 SGHTA, CDR2 FQGNSA. The germline V and J ends were trimmed by 6 bases and 3 bases, with 14 bases remaining between them. This CDR3 is CASSSTGTEETQYF. CDR3 bases: TGTGCCAGCAGTTCCACCGGGACGGAAGAGACCCAGTACTTC.

This clonotype was picked up a small number of times. The rearrangement joins TRBV20-1 to TRBJ2-5; TRBD2 agrees at 12 bases. The DNA end lines up better with TRBJ2-7; the J call may be wrong. The V gene's germline CDR1 is DFQATT and CDR2 SNEGSKA (reference sequence). The CDR3 covers 15 residues. DNA of the CDR3: TGCAGTGCTAGGAGGGCTGCTAGCGGGAGGGCCGAGCAGTACTTC. This codes for CSARRAASGRAEQYF.

This rearrangement joins TRBV18 to TRBJ1-5; 10 nucleotides agree with TRBD1. Germline V gene sequence: CDR1 KGHSH, CDR2 LQKENI. V was clipped by 3 bases and J by 1 base; unmatched bases: 3. The CDR3 runs to 16 residues. CDR3 DNA: TGTGCCAGCTCACCGGGACAGGGGATGAGCAATCAGCCCCAGCATTTT. Amino acid sequence: CASSPGQGMSNQPQHF.

Only one count was recorded for this clonotype. Germline and junction disagree at one end, which may indicate a read error. The V call is TRBV5-1, the J call TRBJ2-5, with 9 bases fitting TRBD2. This CDR3 has 17 residues. CDR1 is SGHRS, CDR2 YFSETQ, per germline. The CDR3 is CAGSSGSGGRYQETQYF. In DNA, the CDR3 is TGCGCCGGCAGCTCCGGTAGCGGGGGACGGTACCAAGAGACCCAGTACTTC.

This clonotype was detected once. V usage is TRBV12-3 or TRBV12-4 and J usage is TRBJ1-1; a possible D gene is TRBD1 (6 bases). This CDR3 comprises 12 residues. V was cut by 4 bases and J by 6 bases, with 9 bases left in between. CDR3 loop: CASSYGTSEAFF. CDR3 nucleotide sequence: TGTGCCAGCAGTTATGGGACATCTGAAGCTTTCTTT.

The rearrangement joins TRBV5-5 to TRBJ2-3; D is undetermined. Germline CDR1 SGHKS, CDR2 YYEKEE (reference sequence). The CDR3 contains 14 residues. V dropped 4 bases and J dropped 4 bases, with 13 bases sitting between them. The CDR3 loop is CASSALSVADTQYF. As DNA, the CDR3 is TGTGCCAGCAGCGCCCTGAGCGTCGCAGATACGCAGTATTTT.

V usage is TRBV20-1 and J usage is TRBJ2-1, with 11 bases identical to TRBD2. The last part of the DNA fits TRBJ2-7 better; the J call may be wrong. The germline V gene has CDR1 DFQATT and CDR2 SNEGSKA (reference sequence). The CDR3 is 23 amino acids. Written as DNA, the CDR3 is TGCAGTGCTTCGCCGGGACACCCCACTCGAAGTTCACTAGCGGGAGCATCCTACAATGAGCAGTACTTC. It encodes CSASPGHPTRSSLAGASYNEQYF.

This chain links TRBV12-3 or TRBV12-4 with TRBJ2-5, with TRBD2 identical over 10 bases. V shed 2 bases and J 1 base; nucleotides not matched to a gene: 4. This CDR3 is 16 amino acids long. DNA for the CDR3: TGTGCCAGCAGTTTAACAGCGGGGGGGTTCCAAGAGACCCAGTACTTC. It is translated as CASSLTAGGFQETQYF.

In its sample, this clonotype was seen many times. This chain's CDR3 is CASSQDQGYYEQYF. In DNA form, the CDR3 reads TGTGCCAGCAGCCAAGATCAGGGATACTACGAGCAGTACTTC. This rearrangement joins TRBV3-1 to TRBJ2-7; weak D call: TRBD1 (5 bases). CDR3 length equals 14 residues. Germline CDR1 reads LGHDT; CDR2 reads YNNKEL (reference sequence). The V gene lost 0 bases and the J gene lost 3 bases, with 9 bases spanning the gap.

Ten or more counts support this clonotype. V gene TRBV9 combines with J gene TRBJ2-1, with D possibly TRBD2 on 5 matching bases. The ends were cut back, 4 bases at V and 8 bases at J, with 19 bases in the middle. Germline V CDR1 and CDR2: SGDLS, YYNGEE. CDR3 length: 15 amino acids. The CDR3 nucleotides are TGTGCCAGCAGCACCACGGACTGGGATTTGGATGAGCAGTTCTTC. It specifies CASSTTDWDLDEQFF.

This clonotype has more than one count but fewer than ten. The V call is TRBV21-1, the J call TRBJ2-3; TRBD1 is the table's D call, not checked against the DNA. TRBV21-1 is termed a pseudogene. The CDR3 has 15 residues. Here the CDR3 reads CASRNIAPRTTPQYF. CDR3 DNA: TGTGCCAGCAGGAATATAGCGCCCAGGACCACTCCGCAGTATTTT.

This clonotype was counted only a few times. The J gene is TRBJ2-5, the V gene TRBV12-3 or TRBV12-4; D is perhaps TRBD1 or TRBD2 (6 bases each). V lost 6 bases and J lost 3, with 20 bases in between. The CDR3 has 16 residues. The CDR3, as DNA: TGTGCCAGCAGAACAGGGTTTTCGGGGGATAAAGAGACCCAGTACTTC. This codes for CASRTGFSGDKETQYF.

On this clonotype: A clone one base away is much larger, so this may be a read error. The J gene is TRBJ2-7, the V gene TRBV7-9, with TRBD1 matching 7 bases. The CDR3 extends over 14 amino acids. The germline V gene encodes CDR1 SEHNR and CDR2 FQNEAQ (reference sequence). The CDR3 DNA reads as TGTGCCAGCAGCTTGGGACAGAACTCCGACGAGCAGTACTTC. Encoded protein: CASSLGQNSDEQYF.

This chain joins TRBV7-3 and TRBJ2-1, with 12 bases lining up with TRBD2. V was pared by 3 bases and J by 9 bases, with 6 bases of the junction left unmatched. There are 15 residues in the CDR3. Germline CDR1 is SGHTA and CDR2 is FQGTGA. CDR3 residues: CASSFQTSGRGEQFF. CDR3 nucleotides: TGTGCCAGCAGCTTCCAGACTAGCGGGAGAGGTGAGCAGTTCTTC.

The rearrangement links TRBV29-1 to TRBJ2-4; TRBD1 or TRBD2 may be the D gene (5 bases each). Trimming stripped 7 bases from V and 13 bases from J, with 17 bases between. Germline V lookup: CDR1 SQVTM, CDR2 ANQGSEA. This CDR3 contains 11 residues. The CDR3 here is CSGLGAEGQYF. As DNA, the CDR3 is TGCAGCGGCCTTGGAGCCGAGGGGCAGTACTTC.